Sequencing of this T cell receptor beta chain was carried out in a study of blood T cell repertoires in COVID-19. Study information: COVID-19 samples collected from the United States, Italy and Spain covered acute and convalescent phases. Sources were T cells, B-cell-depleted T cells, or PBMCs; the material itself was cDNA or gDNA.

Germline V lookup: CDR1 SGHVS, CDR2 FQNEAQ. This CDR3 has 15 residues. J gave up 4 bases and V 1 base, and 4 bases lay outside the gene matches. Authors' data handling: The authors estimated nucleated cell counts from reference gene primer amplification. The data were produced by immunoSEQ multiplex PCR, yet TCRdb's version contains in-frame clones alone and is incomplete. That table is the source of V, J and clone size, and D and trimming were worked out from the DNA. The sample consists of 200,000 to 250,000 clones, around 90% of them appearing once. The sequence derives from a man aged 18 to 30 with active or convalescent COVID-19. Sequenced sample: peripheral blood. The rearrangement joins TRBV7-8 to TRBJ2-7, with 10 bases identical to TRBD2. The chain's CDR3 is CASSLGAGGPYEQYF. The CDR3 nucleotides are TGTGCCAGCAGCTTAGGAGCGGGAGGGCCGTACGAGCAGTACTTC.